These 18 T cell receptor beta chains came from one sample sequenced in a study of blood T cell repertoires in COVID-19. Produced via immunoSEQ multiplex PCR; TCRdb's table is partial and in-frame only. The data show 250,000 or so clones, around nine tenths seen once. The sample taken for sequencing was PBMCs or T cells enriched from blood (not recorded which). These receptor sequences come from a woman between 18 and 29 years old who had recovered from COVID-19.

The chain has TRBV7-3 and TRBJ1-1, with 7 bases lining up with TRBD1. Germline CDR1 and CDR2: SGHTA and FQGTGA. J gave up 0 bases and V 5 bases, and 3 bases lay outside the gene matches. CDR3 length: 14 residues. The CDR3 loop is CASSNGQVNTEAFF. DNA for the CDR3: TGTGCCAGCAGCAACGGACAGGTGAACACTGAAGCTTTCTTT.

The chain has TRBV4-1 and TRBJ2-3; 7 nucleotides line up with TRBD2. Trimming at V came to 6 bases and at J to 4 bases, leaving 1 base not matched to a gene. This CDR3 is built from 12 residues. Germline lookup yields CDR1 MGHRA and CDR2 YSYEKL. CDR3 in DNA: TGCGCCAGCAGGGGGGGGGCAGATACGCAGTATTTT. This translates into CASRGGADTQYF.

This chain joins TRBV27 and TRBJ2-1, with D possibly being TRBD1 (5 bases). The length of the CDR3 is 15 residues. The V gene lost 2 bases and the J gene lost 1 base, with 9 bases spanning the gap. The germline V gene has CDR1 MNHEY and CDR2 SMNVEV (reference sequence). CDR3 protein: CASSLNTGSYNEQFF. Written as DNA, the CDR3 is TGTGCCAGCAGTTTAAACACAGGTTCCTACAATGAGCAGTTCTTC.

V is TRBV28 and J is TRBJ2-7; 9 bases map to TRBD1. This CDR3 is built from 16 residues. The V gene's germline CDR1 is MDHEN and CDR2 SYDVKM. J gave up 6 bases and V 4 bases, and 13 bases lay outside the gene matches. CDR3 sequence reads: CASSWDPGTGQGEQYF. CDR3 nucleotide sequence: TGTGCCAGCAGTTGGGATCCCGGGACAGGGCAGGGCGAGCAGTACTTC.

The chain has TRBV27 and TRBJ1-6; the match to TRBD1 covers 8 bases. Per germline, CDR1 MNHEY and CDR2 SMNVEV (reference sequence). The trim removed 2 bases at V and 9 bases at J, leaving 6 bases unmatched. The CDR3 runs to 15 residues. This CDR3 is CASSLGPGGSSPLHF. The CDR3 bases are TGTGCCAGCAGTTTAGGTCCAGGGGGCAGTTCACCCCTCCACTTT.

The sample holds a few counts of this clone. This rearrangement joins TRBV9 to TRBJ1-2; D not certain. Trimming stripped 0 bases from V and 6 bases from J, with 9 bases between. There are 13 residues in the CDR3. Germline V CDR1 and CDR2: SGDLS, YYNGEE. Here the CDR3 DNA reads TGTGCCAGCAGCGTAGGAGCGGGGAATGGCTACACCTTC. Encoded protein: CASSVGAGNGYTF.

The rearrangement links TRBV6-6 to TRBJ1-6, with D unclear. Trimming removed 0 bases from V and 7 bases from J, with 4 bases in between. This CDR3 contains 13 residues. CDR1 is MNHNY, CDR2 SVGAGI, per germline (reference sequence). The CDR3 loop reads CASSYSENSPLHF. The DNA of the CDR3 is TGTGCCAGCAGTTACTCGGAGAATTCACCCCTCCACTTT.

The J gene is TRBJ1-1, the V gene TRBV6-5; 9 nucleotides align to TRBD1. The germline gives CDR1 MNHEY, CDR2 SVGAGI. V trimming: 10 bases; J trimming: 1 base; junction bases outside the gene matches: 4. CDR3 size: 13 residues. Here the CDR3 DNA reads TGTGCCATCTGGGACAGGGCGAACACTGAAGCTTTCTTT. It specifies CAIWDRANTEAFF.

The chain has TRBV12-3 or TRBV12-4 and TRBJ1-5, with D possibly matching TRBD1 (5 bases). The CDR3 consists of 13 residues. The germline V and J ends were trimmed by 6 bases and 5 bases, with 11 bases remaining between them. CDR3 loop: CASSGGLHQPQHF. CDR3 in DNA: TGTGCCAGCAGCGGGGGACTACATCAGCCCCAGCATTTT.

The V call is TRBV27, the J call TRBJ2-7; 10 bases map to TRBD1. The germline gives CDR1 MNHEY, CDR2 SMNVEV (reference sequence). The CDR3 is 15 residues long. V shed 2 bases and J 5 bases; nucleotides not matched to a gene: 6. CDR3: CASSLPGQGYNEQYF. The DNA for the CDR3 is TGTGCCAGCAGTTTACCGGGACAGGGGTACAACGAGCAGTACTTC.

The J gene is TRBJ1-4, the V gene TRBV5-1; perhaps TRBD1 as D (5 bases). There are 12 residues in the CDR3. V was shortened by 4 bases and J by 7 bases, with 8 bases between the two germline ends. CDR1 is SGHRS, CDR2 YFSETQ, per germline. The CDR3 region is CASSPDTEKLFF. The CDR3, as DNA: TGCGCCAGCAGCCCGGACACTGAAAAACTGTTTTTT. The whole variable domain, remainder taken from reference TRBV5-1 and TRBJ1-4, is KAGVTQTPRYLIKTRGQQVTLSCSPISGHRSVSWYQQTPGQGLQFLFEYFSETQRNKGNFPGRFSGRQFSNSRSEMNVSTLELGDSALYLCASSPDTEKLFFGSGTQLSVL.

The chain joins TRBV28 to TRBJ2-7; TRBD2 is a possible D gene (6 bases). The germline V gene has CDR1 MDHEN and CDR2 SYDVKM. The CDR3 extends over 12 amino acids. V was cut by 7 bases and J by 6 bases, with 13 bases left in between. The CDR3 region is CASIGVGGEQYF. The CDR3 coding sequence is TGTGCCAGCATCGGGGTGGGGGGCGAGCAGTACTTC.

The CDR3, as DNA: TGTGCCAGCAGCTTGTTAATGGAGACCCAGTACTTC. Translating gives CASSLLMETQYF. J is TRBJ2-5 and V is TRBV5-6; D unclear. Germline V gives CDR1 SGHDT, CDR2 YYEEEE. The CDR3 has 12 amino acids. The V and J ends lost 1 base and 5 bases respectively, with 6 bases between them.

The V call is TRBV5-6, the J call TRBJ1-1; D remains ambiguous. Germline CDR1 reads SGHDT; CDR2 reads YYEEEE. CDR3 length equals 12 residues. V lost 3 bases to trimming and J lost 3 bases, with 6 bases between them. In nucleotides, the CDR3 is TGTGCCAGCAGCTGGAGGGACACTGAAGCTTTCTTT. This sequence encodes CASSWRDTEAFF.

V gene TRBV11-2 combines with J gene TRBJ2-1; D is unclear. Trimming removed 5 bases from V and 6 bases from J, with 17 bases in between. CDR3 size: 15 residues. Germline CDR1 is SGHAT and CDR2 is FQNNGV. The CDR3, as DNA: TGTGCCAGCAGCCAATCCTCGGGTCCTTTCAATGAGCAGTTCTTC. It encodes CASSQSSGPFNEQFF.

This clone showed up just once. One end of the junction varies from germline; a read error may be responsible. This rearrangement joins TRBV19 to TRBJ2-2, with 7 bases aligning to TRBD1. This CDR3 has 17 residues. From germline, CDR1 is LNHDA and CDR2 SQIVND (reference sequence). The CDR3 region is CASSALYRGANTRELFF. CDR3 sequence (DNA): TGTGCCAGTAGTGCACTTTACAGGGGAGCGAACACCAGGGAGCTGTTTTTT.

As DNA, the CDR3 is TGTGCCAGCAGCGAAATAGTACGGCCCCAGCATTTT. Translated, it gives CASSEIVRPQHF. This chain connects TRBV12-3 or TRBV12-4 to TRBJ1-5; D is unclear. There are 12 residues in the CDR3. Deletions cut 6 bases from V and 9 bases from J, with 12 bases between.

The V call is TRBV2, the J call TRBJ2-7; D perhaps matches TRBD2 (5 bases). CDR1 is SNHLY and CDR2 is FYNNEI in the germline V gene. There are 15 residues in the CDR3. V lost 7 bases and J 2 bases, leaving 18 bases between the germline ends. The CDR3 reads CASNRGLQLAYEQYF. The CDR3 region has the DNA TGTGCCAGCAATCGTGGACTCCAACTCGCCTACGAGCAGTACTTC.